This TCR beta chain was identified during a study of blood T cell repertoires in COVID-19. Study summary: COVID-19 samples from acute and convalescent phases originated in the United States, Italy and Spain. From T cells, B-cell-depleted T cells, or PBMCs came the material, which was cDNA or gDNA.

Profiling relied on immunoSEQ multiplex PCR, and the TCRdb table lists in-frame clones only, not all of them. The data contain 250,000 to 350,000 clones, about 82% of them singletons. This clone appeared a single time. Sequenced material: peripheral blood. The source of this sequence is a woman aged 50 to 60 with acute or convalescent COVID-19.

CDR3 residues: CASSYGRVSNEQFF. The CDR3 coding sequence is TGCGCCAGCAGCTATGGCAGGGTGTCAAATGAGCAGTTCTTC. V is TRBV5-1 and J is TRBJ2-1; weak D call: TRBD1 (5 bases). Germline V CDR1 and CDR2: SGHRS, YFSETQ. The CDR3 is made up of 14 amino acids. V shed 3 bases and J shed 7 bases, with 14 bases lying between them.